A single T cell receptor (beta chain) is shown here with its context. Its matching antigen is unknown. These data belong to a study of T cell responses to AZD1222 COVID-19 vaccine. As for the study in general: Second doses were pooled across both intervals (about 4 or about 12 weeks).

Study-wide findings and caveats: None of the repertoires were sampled until the peak T cell response had passed.

Clones were sequenced by immunoSEQ multiplex PCR, and TCRdb holds only the in-frame ones, with some missing. The sample has approximately 90,000 clones, more than 70% seen once. The CDR3 is 15 residues long. The chain carries TRBV12-2 and TRBJ2-7; the table's D call, TRBD2, has no DNA check behind it. TRBV12-2 is marked as a pseudogene. This TCR was sampled from an adult in good health. The sample consisted of peripheral blood, taken on day 0 of AZD1222 vaccination. The CDR3 loop is CASRPSGTSSYEQYF. The CDR3 bases are TGTGCAAGTCGCCCTAGCGGGACTAGCTCCTACGAGCAGTACTTC.